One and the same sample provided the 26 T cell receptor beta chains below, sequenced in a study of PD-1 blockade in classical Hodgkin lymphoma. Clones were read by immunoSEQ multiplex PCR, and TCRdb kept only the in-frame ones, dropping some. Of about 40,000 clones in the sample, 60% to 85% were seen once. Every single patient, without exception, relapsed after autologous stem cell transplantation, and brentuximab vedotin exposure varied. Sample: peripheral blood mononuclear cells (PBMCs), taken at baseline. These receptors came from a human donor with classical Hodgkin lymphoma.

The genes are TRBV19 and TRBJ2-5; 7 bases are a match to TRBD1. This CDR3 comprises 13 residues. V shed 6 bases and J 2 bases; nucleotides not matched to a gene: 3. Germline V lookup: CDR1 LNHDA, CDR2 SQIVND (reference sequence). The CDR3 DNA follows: TGTGCCAGTAGCCCGGGACAGCAAGAGACCCAGTACTTC. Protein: CASSPGQQETQYF.

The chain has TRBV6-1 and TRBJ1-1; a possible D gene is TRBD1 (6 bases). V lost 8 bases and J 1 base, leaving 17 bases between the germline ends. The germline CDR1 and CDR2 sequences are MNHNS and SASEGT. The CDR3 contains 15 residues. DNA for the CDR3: TGTGCCAGCTGGGAACAGGGTGGCCGGAACACTGAAGCTTTCTTT. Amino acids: CASWEQGGRNTEAFF.

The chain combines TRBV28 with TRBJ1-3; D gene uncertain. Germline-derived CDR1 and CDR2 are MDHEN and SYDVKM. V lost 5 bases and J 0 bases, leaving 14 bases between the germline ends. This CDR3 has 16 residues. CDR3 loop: CASSEQIRVSGNTIYF. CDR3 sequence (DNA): TGTGCCAGCAGTGAACAGATCAGAGTCTCTGGAAACACCATATATTTT.

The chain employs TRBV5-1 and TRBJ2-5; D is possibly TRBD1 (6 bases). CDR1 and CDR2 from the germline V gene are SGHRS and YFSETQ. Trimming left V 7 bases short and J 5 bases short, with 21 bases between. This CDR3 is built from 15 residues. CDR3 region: CASSYYTGQGETQYF. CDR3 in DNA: TGCGCCAGCTCCTATTACACAGGCCAGGGGGAGACCCAGTACTTC.

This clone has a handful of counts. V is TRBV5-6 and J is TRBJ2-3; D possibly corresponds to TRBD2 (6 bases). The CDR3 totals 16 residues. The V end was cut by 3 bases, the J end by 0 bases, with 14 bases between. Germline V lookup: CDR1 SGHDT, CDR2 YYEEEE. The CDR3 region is CASSSTGSWSTDTQYF. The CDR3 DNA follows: TGTGCCAGCAGCTCAACCGGGAGCTGGAGCACAGATACGCAGTATTTT.

This CDR3 reads CARSLISKHTEAFF. Written as DNA, the CDR3 is TGTGCCAGAAGCTTGATTTCCAAGCACACTGAAGCTTTCTTT. The chain couples TRBV5-3 to TRBJ1-1, with D unclear. TRBV5-3 is classed as an ORF, of uncertain function. This CDR3 is 14 amino acids long. V was cut by 1 base and J by 3 bases, with 10 bases left in between.

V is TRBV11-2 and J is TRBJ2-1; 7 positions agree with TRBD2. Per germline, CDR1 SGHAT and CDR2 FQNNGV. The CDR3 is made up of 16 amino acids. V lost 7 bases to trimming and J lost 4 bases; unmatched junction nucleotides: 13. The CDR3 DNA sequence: TGTGCCAGCAACGAGATGGGGAGGGCGGGGTACAATGAGCAGTTCTTC. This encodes CASNEMGRAGYNEQFF. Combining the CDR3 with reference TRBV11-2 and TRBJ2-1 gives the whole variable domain EAGVAQSPRYKIIEKRQSVAFWCNPISGHATLYWYQQILGQGPKLLIQFQNNGVVDDSQLPKDRFSAERLKGVDSTLKIQPAKLEDSAVYLCASNEMGRAGYNEQFFGPGTRLTVL.

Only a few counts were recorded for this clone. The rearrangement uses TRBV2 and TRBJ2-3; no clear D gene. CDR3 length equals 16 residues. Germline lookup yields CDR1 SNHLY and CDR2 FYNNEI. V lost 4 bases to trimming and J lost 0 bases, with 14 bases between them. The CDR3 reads CASSAVMRTSTDTQYF. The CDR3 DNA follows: TGTGCCAGCAGTGCCGTGATGAGAACTAGCACAGATACGCAGTATTTT.

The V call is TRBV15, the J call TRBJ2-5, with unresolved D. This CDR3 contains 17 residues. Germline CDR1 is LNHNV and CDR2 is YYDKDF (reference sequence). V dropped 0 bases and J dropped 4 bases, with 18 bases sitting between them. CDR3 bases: TGTGCCACCAGCAGAGATCGATTAGGGCAAATGGGAGAGACCCAGTACTTC. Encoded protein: CATSRDRLGQMGETQYF.

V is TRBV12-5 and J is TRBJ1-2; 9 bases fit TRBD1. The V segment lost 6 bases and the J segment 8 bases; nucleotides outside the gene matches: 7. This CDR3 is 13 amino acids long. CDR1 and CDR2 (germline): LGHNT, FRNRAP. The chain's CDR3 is CASGLTGGDGYTF. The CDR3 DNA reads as TGTGCTAGTGGCCTTACAGGGGGCGACGGCTACACCTTC.

The CDR3 here is CATSEGKGANVLTF. The CDR3 DNA reads as TGTGCCACCAGCGAGGGGAAGGGGGCCAACGTCCTGACTTTC. The rearrangement uses TRBV15 and TRBJ2-6; D possibly matches TRBD1 or TRBD2 (5 bases each). This CDR3 region has 14 residues. Germline-derived CDR1 and CDR2 are LNHNV and YYDKDF (reference sequence). Trimming removed 5 bases from V and 4 bases from J, with 9 bases in between. The entire variable domain, with the rest obtained from reference TRBV15 and TRBJ2-6, is as follows: DAMVIQNPRYQVTQFGKPVTLSCSQTLNHNVMYWYQQKSSQAPKLLFHYYDKDFNNEADTPDNFQSRRPNTSFCFLDIRSPGLGDTAMYLCATSEGKGANVLTFGAGSRLTVL.

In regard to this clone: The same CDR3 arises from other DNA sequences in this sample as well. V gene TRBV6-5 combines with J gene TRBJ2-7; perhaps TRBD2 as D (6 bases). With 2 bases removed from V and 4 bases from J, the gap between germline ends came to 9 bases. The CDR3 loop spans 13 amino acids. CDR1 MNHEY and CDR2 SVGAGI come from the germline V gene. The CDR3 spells CASSYAGRYEQYF. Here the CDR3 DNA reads TGTGCCAGCAGTTACGCGGGGCGATACGAGCAGTACTTC.

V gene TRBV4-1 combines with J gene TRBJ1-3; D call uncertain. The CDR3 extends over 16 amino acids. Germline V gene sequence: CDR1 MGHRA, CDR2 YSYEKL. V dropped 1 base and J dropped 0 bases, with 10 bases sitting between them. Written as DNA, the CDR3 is TGCGCCAGCAGCCAAGCTACGACTCACTCTGGAAACACCATATATTTT. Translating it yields CASSQATTHSGNTIYF.

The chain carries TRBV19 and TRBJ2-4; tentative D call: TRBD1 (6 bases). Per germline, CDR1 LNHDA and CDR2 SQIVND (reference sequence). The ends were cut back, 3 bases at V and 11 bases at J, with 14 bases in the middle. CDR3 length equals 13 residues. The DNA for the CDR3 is TGTGCCAGTAGTATCCCGGGGAACAGGGTTCAGTACTTC. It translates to CASSIPGNRVQYF.

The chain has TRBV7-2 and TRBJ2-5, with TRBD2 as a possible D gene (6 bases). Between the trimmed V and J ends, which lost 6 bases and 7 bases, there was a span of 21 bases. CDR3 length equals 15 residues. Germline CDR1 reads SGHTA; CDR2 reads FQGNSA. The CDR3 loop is CASSPPSSGSVTQYF. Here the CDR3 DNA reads TGTGCCAGCAGTCCGCCCAGTAGCGGTTCGGTGACCCAGTACTTC.

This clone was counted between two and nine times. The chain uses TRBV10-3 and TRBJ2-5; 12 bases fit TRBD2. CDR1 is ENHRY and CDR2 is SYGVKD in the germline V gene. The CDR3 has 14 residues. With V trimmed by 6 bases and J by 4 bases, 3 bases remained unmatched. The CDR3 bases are TGTGCCATCAGCCCGGGACTAGCGGGAGAGACCCAGTACTTC. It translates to CAISPGLAGETQYF.

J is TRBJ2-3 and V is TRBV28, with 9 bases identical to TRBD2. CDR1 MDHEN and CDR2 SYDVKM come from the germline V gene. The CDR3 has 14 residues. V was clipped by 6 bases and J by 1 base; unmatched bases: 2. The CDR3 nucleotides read TGTGCCAGCAGGTTAGCGGGAGGCACAGATACGCAGTATTTT. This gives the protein CASRLAGGTDTQYF.

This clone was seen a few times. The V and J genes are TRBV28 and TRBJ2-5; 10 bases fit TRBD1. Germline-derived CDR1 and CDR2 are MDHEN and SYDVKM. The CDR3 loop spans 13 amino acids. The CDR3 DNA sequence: TGTGCGTCCGGACAGGGGGATTGGGAGACCCAGTACTTC. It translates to CASGQGDWETQYF.

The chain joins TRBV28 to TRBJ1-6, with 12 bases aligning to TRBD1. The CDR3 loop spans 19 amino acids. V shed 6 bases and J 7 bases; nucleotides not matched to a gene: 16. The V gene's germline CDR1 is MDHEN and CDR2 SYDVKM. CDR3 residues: CASSILGQGAIYGNSPLHF. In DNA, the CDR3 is TGTGCCAGCAGCATCCTGGGACAGGGGGCGATATATGGGAATTCACCCCTCCACTTT. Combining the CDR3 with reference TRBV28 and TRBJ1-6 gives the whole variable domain DVKVTQSSRYLVKRTGEKVFLECVQDMDHENMFWYRQDPGLGLRLIYFSYDVKMKEKGDIPEGYSVSREKKERFSLILESASTNQTSMYLCASSILGQGAIYGNSPLHFGNGTRLTVT.

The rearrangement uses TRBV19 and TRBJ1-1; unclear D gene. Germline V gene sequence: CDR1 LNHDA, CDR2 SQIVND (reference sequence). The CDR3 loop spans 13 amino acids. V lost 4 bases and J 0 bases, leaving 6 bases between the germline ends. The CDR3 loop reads CASSKMMNTEAFF. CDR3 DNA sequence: TGTGCCAGTAGTAAGATGATGAACACTGAAGCTTTCTTT.

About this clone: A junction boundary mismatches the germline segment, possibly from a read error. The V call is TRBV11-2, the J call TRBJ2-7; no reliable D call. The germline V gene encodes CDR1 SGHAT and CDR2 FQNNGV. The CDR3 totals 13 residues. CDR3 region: CASSLGSLYGQYF. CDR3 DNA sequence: TGTGCCAGCAGCCTCGGGTCTCTCTACGGGCAGTACTTC.

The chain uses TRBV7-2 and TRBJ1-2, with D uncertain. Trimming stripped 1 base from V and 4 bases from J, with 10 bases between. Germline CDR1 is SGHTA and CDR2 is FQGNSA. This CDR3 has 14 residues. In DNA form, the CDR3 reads TGTGCCAGCAGCTTAGTGGCAACAACCTATGGCTACACCTTC. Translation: CASSLVATTYGYTF. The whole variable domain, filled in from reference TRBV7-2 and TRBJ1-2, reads GAGVSQSPSNKVTEKGKDVELRCDPISGHTALYWYRQSLGQGLEFLIYFQGNSAPDKSGLPSDRFSAERTGGSVSTLTIQRTQQEDSAVYLCASSLVATTYGYTFGSGTRLTVV.

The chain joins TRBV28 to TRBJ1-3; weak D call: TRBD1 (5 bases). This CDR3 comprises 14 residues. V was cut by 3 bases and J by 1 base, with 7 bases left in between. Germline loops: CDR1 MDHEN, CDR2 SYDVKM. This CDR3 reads CASSFGGSGNTIYF. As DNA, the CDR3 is TGTGCCAGCAGTTTTGGGGGTTCTGGAAACACCATATATTTT.

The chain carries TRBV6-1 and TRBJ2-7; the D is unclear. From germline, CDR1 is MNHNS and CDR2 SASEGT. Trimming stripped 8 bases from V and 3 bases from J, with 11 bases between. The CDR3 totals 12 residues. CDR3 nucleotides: TGTGCCAGCCTGCTCTCCCGCTACGAGCAGTACTTC. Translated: CASLLSRYEQYF.

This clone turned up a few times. The CDR3 loop is CASSQSLQGKAYEQYF. The CDR3 DNA sequence: TGCGCCAGCAGTCAATCCTTGCAGGGGAAAGCCTACGAGCAGTACTTC. This chain connects TRBV23-1 to TRBJ2-7; possibly TRBD1 for D (6 bases). Being an ORF, TRBV23-1 has a function that is uncertain. V gave up 0 bases and J gave up 2 bases, with 14 bases separating them. This CDR3 contains 16 residues.

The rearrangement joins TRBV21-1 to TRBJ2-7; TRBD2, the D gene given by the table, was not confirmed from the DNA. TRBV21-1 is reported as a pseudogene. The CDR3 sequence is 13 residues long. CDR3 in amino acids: CASGNERTYEQYF. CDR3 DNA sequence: TGTGCCAGCGGAAATGAGCGGACCTACGAGCAGTACTTC.